What follows is one T cell receptor beta chain and its context. This sample is part of a study of blood T cell repertoires in COVID-19. Study information: The United States, Italy and Spain provided the acute and convalescent COVID-19 samples. From T cells, B-cell-depleted T cells, or PBMCs came the material, which was cDNA or gDNA.

V gave up 5 bases and J gave up 4 bases; unmatched junction bases: 9. In germline, CDR1 is SGHTA, CDR2 FQGNSA. CDR3 length equals 15 residues. Under the authors' procedure: Amplification from reference gene primers served as the basis for estimated nucleated cell counts. The protocol was immunoSEQ multiplex PCR, while the TCRdb copy is restricted to in-frame clones and leaves out a portion. V and J calls and clone size follow that table, whereas D and trimming were derived from the DNA. Of 250,000 or so clones in the sample, 89% were seen once. The clonotype was recovered from a woman aged 40 to 55 who had recovered from COVID-19. The sequencing input was peripheral blood. The chain recombines TRBV7-2 with TRBJ2-7; 9 nucleotides agree with TRBD1. CDR3 region: CASSPMGQGIYEQYF. The DNA of the CDR3 is TGTGCCAGCAGCCCTATGGGACAGGGAATATACGAGCAGTACTTC.